This TCR beta chain came from a study of prognosis after radiotherapy for stage I lung cancer. Overall study context: Over 11 cases involved newly diagnosed primary stage I lung tumors, and 4 to 6 involved oligometastatic NSCLC subsequent to surgical resection of the primary tumor.

This clonotype was counted at least ten times. In germline, CDR1 is SGHTS, CDR2 YDEGEE. The germline V and J ends were trimmed by 0 bases and 4 bases, with 17 bases remaining between them. The CDR3 length is 17 residues. Researchers used two-round multiplex PCR to amplify TCR beta CDR3 starting from genomic DNA. First-round PCR employed TRBV- and TRBJ-specific primers for each gene. In TCRdb, the multiplex PCR reads were re-called with MiXCR into one record per CDR3 protein. This table holds about 25,000 distinct CDR3 sequences, 40% found once. The TCR was taken from a donor at least 50 years old with non-small cell lung cancer. The specimen comprised PBMCs, sampled before or after stereotactic body radiation therapy (not recorded which). The chain carries TRBV5-8 and TRBJ1-5; D perhaps matches TRBD1 (6 bases). DNA for the CDR3: TGTGCCAGCAGCTTGGGGCAGGGGACGGGACCTAATCAGCCCCAGCATTTT. This sequence encodes CASSLGQGTGPNQPQHF.